This entry describes one T cell receptor (beta chain). The data were produced by immunoSEQ multiplex PCR, yet TCRdb's version contains in-frame clones alone and is incomplete. The data contain about 75,000 clones, about nine tenths of them seen just once; the ten biggest clones take up about 0.36%. These data originate in a study of technical replicates of blood from a few donors. The CDR3 sequence is 14 residues long. After removal of 0 bases from V and 4 bases from J, the junction contained 1 base not matched to a gene. Germline CDR1 and CDR2: SGHRS and YFSETQ. This TCR was sampled from a human donor in good health. Some clones in this sample may be carry-over from other donors' samples. Input material: T cells isolated from PBMCs. The chain joins TRBV5-1 to TRBJ1-5; 7 nucleotides agree with TRBD1. The CDR3 nucleotides read TGCGCCAGCAGCTTGGCAGGGGGGAATCAGCCCCAGCATTTT. Its translation: CASSLAGGNQPQHF.